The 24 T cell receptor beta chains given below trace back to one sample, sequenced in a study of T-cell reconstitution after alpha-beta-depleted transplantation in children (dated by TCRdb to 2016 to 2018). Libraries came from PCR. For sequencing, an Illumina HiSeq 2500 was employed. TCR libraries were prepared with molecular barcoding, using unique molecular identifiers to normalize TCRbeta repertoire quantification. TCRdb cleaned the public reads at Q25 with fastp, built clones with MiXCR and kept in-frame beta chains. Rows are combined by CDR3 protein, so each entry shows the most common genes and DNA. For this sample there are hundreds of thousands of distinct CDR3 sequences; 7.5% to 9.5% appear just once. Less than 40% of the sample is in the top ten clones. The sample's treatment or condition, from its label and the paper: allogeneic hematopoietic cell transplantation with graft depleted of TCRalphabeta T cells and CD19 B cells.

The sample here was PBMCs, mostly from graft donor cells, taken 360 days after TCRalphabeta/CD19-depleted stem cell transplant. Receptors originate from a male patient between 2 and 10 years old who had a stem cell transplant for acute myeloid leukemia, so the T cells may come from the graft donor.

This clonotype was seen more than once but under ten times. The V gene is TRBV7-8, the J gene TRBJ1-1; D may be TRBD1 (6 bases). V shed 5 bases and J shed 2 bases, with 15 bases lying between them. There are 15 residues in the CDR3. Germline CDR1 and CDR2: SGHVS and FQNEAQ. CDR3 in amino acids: CASSPWTASNTEAFF. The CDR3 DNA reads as TGTGCCAGCAGCCCCTGGACAGCTTCCAACACTGAAGCTTTCTTT.

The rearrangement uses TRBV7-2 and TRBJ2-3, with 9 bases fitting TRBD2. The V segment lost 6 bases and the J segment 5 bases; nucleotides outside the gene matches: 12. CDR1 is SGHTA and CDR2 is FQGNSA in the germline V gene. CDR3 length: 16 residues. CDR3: CASRLGSLAGLDTQYF. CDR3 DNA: TGTGCCAGCAGACTAGGGTCTCTAGCGGGGCTAGATACGCAGTATTTT.

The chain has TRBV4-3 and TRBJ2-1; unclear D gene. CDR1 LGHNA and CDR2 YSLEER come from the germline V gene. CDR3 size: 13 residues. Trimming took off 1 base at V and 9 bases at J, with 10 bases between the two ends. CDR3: CASSQGRSGEQFF. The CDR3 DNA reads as TGCGCCAGCAGCCAAGGACGTTCCGGTGAGCAGTTCTTC.

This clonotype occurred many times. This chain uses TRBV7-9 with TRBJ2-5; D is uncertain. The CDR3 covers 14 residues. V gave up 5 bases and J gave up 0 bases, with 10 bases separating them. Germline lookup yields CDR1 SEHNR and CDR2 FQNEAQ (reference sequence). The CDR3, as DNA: TGTGCCAGCAGCGCAAACAGCTACCAAGAGACCCAGTACTTC. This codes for CASSANSYQETQYF.

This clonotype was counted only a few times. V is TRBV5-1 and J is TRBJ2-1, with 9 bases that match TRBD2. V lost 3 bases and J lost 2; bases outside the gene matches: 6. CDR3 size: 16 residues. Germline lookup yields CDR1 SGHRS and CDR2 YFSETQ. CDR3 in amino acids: CASSSNLAGAYNEQFF. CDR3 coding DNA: TGCGCCAGCAGCTCAAACTTAGCGGGAGCCTACAATGAGCAGTTCTTC.

DNA for the CDR3: TGTGCCAGCAGCCCCCGGACAGGGAGAGAGACCCAGTACTTC. It codes for CASSPRTGRETQYF. This sequence joins TRBV28 and TRBJ2-5; 8 bases are a match to TRBD1. Germline V gene lookup returns CDR1 MDHEN and CDR2 SYDVKM. This CDR3 is built from 14 residues. V shed 6 bases and J 4 bases; nucleotides not matched to a gene: 7.

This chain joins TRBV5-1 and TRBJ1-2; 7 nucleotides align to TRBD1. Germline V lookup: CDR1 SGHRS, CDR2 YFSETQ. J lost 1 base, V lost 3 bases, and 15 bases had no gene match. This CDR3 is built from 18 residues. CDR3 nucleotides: TGCGCCAGCAGCTCAACCGGACAGGTAGAACTTGATAACTATGGCTACACCTTC. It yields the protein CASSSTGQVELDNYGYTF.

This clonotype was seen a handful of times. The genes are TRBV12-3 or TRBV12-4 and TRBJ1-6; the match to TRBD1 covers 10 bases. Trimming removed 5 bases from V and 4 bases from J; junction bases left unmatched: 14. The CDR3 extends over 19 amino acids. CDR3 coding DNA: TGTGCCAGCAGTCCCGACAGGGGGCATGTTGGGTCTTATAATTCACCCCTCCACTTT. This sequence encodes CASSPDRGHVGSYNSPLHF.

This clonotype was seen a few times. CDR3 loop: CAIRDRVQETQYF. Here the CDR3 DNA reads TGTGCCATAAGGGACAGGGTACAAGAGACCCAGTACTTC. The genes are TRBV10-3 and TRBJ2-5, with 9 bases aligning to TRBD1. The CDR3 sequence is 13 residues long. The V gene end was trimmed by 9 bases and the J gene end by 2 bases; junction bases not matched to a gene: 4. Germline CDR1 ENHRY, CDR2 SYGVKD.

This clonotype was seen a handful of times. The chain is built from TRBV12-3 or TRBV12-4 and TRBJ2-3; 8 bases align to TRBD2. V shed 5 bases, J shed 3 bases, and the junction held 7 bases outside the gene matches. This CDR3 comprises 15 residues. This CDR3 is CASSRYSGTTDTQYF. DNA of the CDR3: TGTGCCAGCAGTAGGTATAGCGGGACGACAGATACGCAGTATTTT.

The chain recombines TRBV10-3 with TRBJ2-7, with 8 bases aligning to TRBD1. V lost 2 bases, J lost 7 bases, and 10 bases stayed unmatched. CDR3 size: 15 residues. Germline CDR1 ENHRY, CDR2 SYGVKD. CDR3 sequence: CAISETQTGEWEQYF. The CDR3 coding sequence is TGTGCCATCAGTGAGACACAGACAGGGGAGTGGGAGCAGTACTTC.

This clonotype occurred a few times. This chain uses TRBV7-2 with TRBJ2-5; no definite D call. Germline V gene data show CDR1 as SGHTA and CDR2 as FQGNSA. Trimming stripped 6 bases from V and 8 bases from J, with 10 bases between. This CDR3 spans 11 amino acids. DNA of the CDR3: TGTGCCAGCAGATACCGTAGCACCCAGTACTTC. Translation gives CASRYRSTQYF.

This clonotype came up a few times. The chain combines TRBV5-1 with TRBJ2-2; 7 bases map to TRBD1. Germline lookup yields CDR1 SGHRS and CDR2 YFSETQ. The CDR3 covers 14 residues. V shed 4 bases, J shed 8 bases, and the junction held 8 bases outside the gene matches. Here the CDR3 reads CASSALGGPGELFF. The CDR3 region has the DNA TGCGCCAGCAGCGCCCTAGGGGGCCCGGGGGAGCTGTTTTTT.

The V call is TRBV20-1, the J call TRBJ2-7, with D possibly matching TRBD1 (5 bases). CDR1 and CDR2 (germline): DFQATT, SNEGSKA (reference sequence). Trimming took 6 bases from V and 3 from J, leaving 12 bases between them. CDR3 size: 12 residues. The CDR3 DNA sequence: TGCAGTGCCGGCAGGGCCCTCTACGAGCAGTACTTC. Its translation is CSAGRALYEQYF.

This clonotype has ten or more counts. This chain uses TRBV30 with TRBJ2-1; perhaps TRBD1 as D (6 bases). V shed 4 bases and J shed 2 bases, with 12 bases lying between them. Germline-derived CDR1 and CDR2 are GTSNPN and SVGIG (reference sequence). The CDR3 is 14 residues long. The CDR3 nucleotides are TGTGCCTGGACCCGAGGGGGTCCCTACAATGAGCAGTTCTTC. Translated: CAWTRGGPYNEQFF.

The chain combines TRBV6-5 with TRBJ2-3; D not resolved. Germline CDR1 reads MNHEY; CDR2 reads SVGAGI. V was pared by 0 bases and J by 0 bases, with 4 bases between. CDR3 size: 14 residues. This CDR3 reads CASSYSDSTDTQYF. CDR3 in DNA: TGTGCCAGCAGTTACTCGGACAGCACAGATACGCAGTATTTT.

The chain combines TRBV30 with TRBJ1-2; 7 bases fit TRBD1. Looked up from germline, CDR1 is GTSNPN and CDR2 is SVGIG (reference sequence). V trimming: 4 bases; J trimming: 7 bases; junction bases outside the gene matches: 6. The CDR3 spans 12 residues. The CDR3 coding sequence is TGTGCCTGGATGGGACAGACCCCTGGCTACACCTTC. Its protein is CAWMGQTPGYTF.

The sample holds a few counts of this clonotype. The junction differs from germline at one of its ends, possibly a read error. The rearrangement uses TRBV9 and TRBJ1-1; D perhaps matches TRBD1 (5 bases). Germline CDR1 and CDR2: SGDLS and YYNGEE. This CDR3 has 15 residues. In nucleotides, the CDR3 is TGTGCCAGCAGCGTAGGGCAGGGTTTGAACGCTGAAGCTTTCTTT. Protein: CASSVGQGLNAEAFF.

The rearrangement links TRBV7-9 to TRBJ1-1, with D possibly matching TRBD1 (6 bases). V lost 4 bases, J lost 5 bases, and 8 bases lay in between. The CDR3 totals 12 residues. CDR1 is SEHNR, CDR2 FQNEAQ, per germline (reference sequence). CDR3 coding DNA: TGTGCCAGCAGCTCGGGACATACTGAAGCTTTCTTT. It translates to CASSSGHTEAFF.

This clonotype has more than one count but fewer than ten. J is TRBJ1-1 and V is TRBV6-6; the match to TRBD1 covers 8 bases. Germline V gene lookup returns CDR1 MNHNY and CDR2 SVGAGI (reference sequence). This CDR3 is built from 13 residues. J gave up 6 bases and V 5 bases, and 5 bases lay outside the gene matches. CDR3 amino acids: CASSNRGSAEAFF. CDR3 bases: TGTGCCAGCAGTAACAGGGGGAGCGCTGAAGCTTTCTTT.

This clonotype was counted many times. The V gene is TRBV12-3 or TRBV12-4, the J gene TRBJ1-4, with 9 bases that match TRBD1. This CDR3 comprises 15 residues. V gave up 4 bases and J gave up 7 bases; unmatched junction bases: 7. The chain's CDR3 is CASSSSGTGTEKLFF. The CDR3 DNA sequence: TGTGCCAGCAGTTCAAGCGGGACAGGGACTGAAAAACTGTTTTTT.

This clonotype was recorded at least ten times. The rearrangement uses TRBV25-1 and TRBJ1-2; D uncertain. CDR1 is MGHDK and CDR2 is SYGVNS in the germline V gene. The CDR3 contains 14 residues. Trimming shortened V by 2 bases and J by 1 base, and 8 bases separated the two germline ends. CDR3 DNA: TGTGCCAGCAGTGAACACCCGGTTAACTATGGCTACACCTTC. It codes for CASSEHPVNYGYTF.

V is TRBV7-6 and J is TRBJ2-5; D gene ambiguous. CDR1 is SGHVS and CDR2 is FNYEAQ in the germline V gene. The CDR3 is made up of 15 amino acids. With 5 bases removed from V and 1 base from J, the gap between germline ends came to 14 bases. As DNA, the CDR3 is TGTGCCAGCAGCCAGGTGCCAACCCCCCAAGAGACCCAGTACTTC. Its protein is CASSQVPTPQETQYF.

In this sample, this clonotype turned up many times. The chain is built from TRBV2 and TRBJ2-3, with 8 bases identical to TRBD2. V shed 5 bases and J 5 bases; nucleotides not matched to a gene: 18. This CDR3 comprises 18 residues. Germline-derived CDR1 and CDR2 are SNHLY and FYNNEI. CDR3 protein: CASSYSGTRITSLDTQYF. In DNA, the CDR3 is TGTGCCAGCAGTTATTCCGGGACTAGAATCACTAGCTTAGATACGCAGTATTTT.